The T cell receptor (beta chain) described here comes from a study of Tregs in tolerant kidney transplant recipients. Study-wide results and limits: Activated donor B cell expansion appeared to reveal the most relevant donor-specific TCRbeta repertoire. Some patients' samples used different primers over time, so nucleotide sequences weren't comparable. Validation in larger populations is needed because few patients were studied.

Germline CDR1 is SGHTA and CDR2 is FQGNSA. This CDR3 contains 15 residues. The ends lost 5 bases at V and 5 bases at J; junction bases unmatched: 9. In regard to this clone: What it recognizes is unknown.

TCRdb keeps only in-frame clones here, not all; method: immunoSEQ multiplex PCR. The table has around 70,000 clones, around nine tenths seen once. Unstimulated regulatory T cells (CD4+CD25+CD127-), CD4+CD25- non-regulatory cells, CD4 and CD8 cells were FACS-sorted from thawed PBMCs. The chain uses TRBV7-2 and TRBJ1-2, with TRBD1 identical over 9 bases. This receptor was obtained from a human donor who received a combined kidney and bone marrow transplant. Sequenced material: CD8+ T cells from blood, taken before the transplant. The CDR3: CASSALTGGQYGYTF. CDR3 DNA: TGTGCCAGCAGCGCGCTGACAGGGGGACAATATGGCTACACCTTC. Supplemented by reference TRBV7-2 and TRBJ1-2, the full variable domain reads GAGVSQSPSNKVTEKGKDVELRCDPISGHTALYWYRQSLGQGLEFLIYFQGNSAPDKSGLPSDRFSAERTGGSVSTLTIQRTQQEDSAVYLCASSALTGGQYGYTFGSGTRLTVV.